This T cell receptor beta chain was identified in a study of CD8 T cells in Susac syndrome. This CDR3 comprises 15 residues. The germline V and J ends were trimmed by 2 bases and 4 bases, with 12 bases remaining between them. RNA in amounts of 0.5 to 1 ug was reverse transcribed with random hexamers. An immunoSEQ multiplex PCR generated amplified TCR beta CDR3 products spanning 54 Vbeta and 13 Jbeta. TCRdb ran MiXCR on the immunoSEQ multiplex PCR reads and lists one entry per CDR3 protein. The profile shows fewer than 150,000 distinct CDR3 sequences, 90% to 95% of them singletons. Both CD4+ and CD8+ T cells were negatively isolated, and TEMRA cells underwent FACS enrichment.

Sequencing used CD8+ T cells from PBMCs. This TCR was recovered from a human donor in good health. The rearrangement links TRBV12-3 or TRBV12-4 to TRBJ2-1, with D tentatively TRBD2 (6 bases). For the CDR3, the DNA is TGTGCCAGCAGTTTAATTGGCGGGATATACAATGAGCAGTTCTTC. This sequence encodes CASSLIGGIYNEQFF.